Listed here are 27 T cell receptor beta chains from one sample, sequenced in a study of blood T cell repertoires in COVID-19. TCRdb's table, derived via immunoSEQ multiplex PCR, lists solely in-frame clones and lacks some. The table records some 130,000 clones, around 89% of them present only once. Specimen: peripheral blood. These receptors all come from a man between 60 and 75 years old with COVID-19, enrolled during active disease.

As for this clone: Other DNA sequences in this specimen translate into the identical CDR3. The J gene is TRBJ2-7, the V gene TRBV7-2; TRBD1 agrees at 7 bases. V trimming: 5 bases; J trimming: 1 base; junction bases outside the gene matches: 8. The germline CDR1 and CDR2 sequences are SGHTA and FQGNSA. The CDR3 spans 15 residues. CDR3 coding DNA: TGTGCCAGCAGCAAAGACAGGGATAGGTCCTACGAGCAGTACTTC. Residues: CASSKDRDRSYEQYF.

DNA of the CDR3: TGTGCCAGCAGCGTTTCTTTGACGGGACAAGCTAACTATGGCTACACCTTC. Translating gives CASSVSLTGQANYGYTF. V gene TRBV9 combines with J gene TRBJ1-2; TRBD1 is a possible D gene (6 bases). CDR3 length: 17 residues. Per the germline V gene, CDR1 is SGDLS and CDR2 is YYNGEE. Deletions cut 2 bases from V and 0 bases from J, with 17 bases between.

This chain uses TRBV30 with TRBJ2-3; 8 bases fit TRBD2. V trimming: 0 bases; J trimming: 7 bases; junction bases outside the gene matches: 3. The CDR3 is 13 residues long. Germline CDR1 reads GTSNPN; CDR2 reads SVGIG (reference sequence). The DNA for the CDR3 is TGTGCCTGGAGTGTAACGGGGGGGAATACGCAGTATTTT. Protein product: CAWSVTGGNTQYF.

The V and J genes are TRBV11-2 and TRBJ2-5; 9 bases match TRBD2. CDR3 length: 16 residues. V gave up 5 bases and J gave up 7 bases; unmatched junction bases: 14. The germline gives CDR1 SGHAT, CDR2 FQNNGV. CDR3 amino acids: CASSRTDRGGAGTQYF. CDR3 nucleotide sequence: TGTGCCAGCAGCCGGACCGACCGCGGGGGGGCGGGGACCCAGTACTTC.

The J gene is TRBJ2-3, the V gene TRBV7-3; TRBD2 matches at 8 bases. Trimming at V came to 5 bases and at J to 5 bases, leaving 15 bases not matched to a gene. Germline CDR1 SGHTA, CDR2 FQGTGA. The CDR3 runs 17 residues. This CDR3 is CASSETPWRGAEDTQYF. As DNA, the CDR3 is TGTGCCAGCAGCGAGACCCCTTGGCGGGGGGCGGAAGATACGCAGTATTTT.

This clone was observed a handful of times. This chain uses TRBV15 with TRBJ1-3, with 7 bases lining up with TRBD1. The V gene end was trimmed by 7 bases and the J gene end by 3 bases; junction bases not matched to a gene: 3. Germline loops: CDR1 LNHNV, CDR2 YYDKDF (reference sequence). The CDR3 has 13 residues. The CDR3 region has the DNA TGTGCCACCACCCACAGGGGTGGAAACACCATATATTTT. The encoded protein is CATTHRGGNTIYF.

The rearrangement uses TRBV19 and TRBJ1-2; possibly TRBD1 for D (5 bases). The CDR3 length is 16 residues. V lost 4 bases and J 3 bases, leaving 18 bases between the germline ends. Germline assignment: CDR1 LNHDA and CDR2 SQIVND (reference sequence). This chain's CDR3 is CASSTPREGLYYGYTF. The CDR3 DNA reads as TGTGCCAGTAGTACCCCAAGGGAGGGGCTTTACTATGGCTACACCTTC.

This clone has only a few counts. CDR3 DNA sequence: TGTGCCAGCAGCTTGGAAATCAGGGGTCATGAGCAGTTCTTC. Amino acids: CASSLEIRGHEQFF. The chain employs TRBV5-4 and TRBJ2-1; a possible D gene is TRBD1 (6 bases). The CDR3 runs 14 residues. The germline V and J ends were trimmed by 0 bases and 8 bases, with 12 bases remaining between them. Germline V CDR1 and CDR2: SGHNT, YYREEE (reference sequence). Combining the CDR3 with reference TRBV5-4 and TRBJ2-1 gives the whole variable domain ETGVTQSPTHLIKTRGQQVTLRCSSQSGHNTVSWYQQALGQGPQFIFQYYREEENGRGNFPPRFSGLQFPNYSSELNVNALELDDSALYLCASSLEIRGHEQFFGPGTRLTVL.

The rearrangement joins TRBV11-2 to TRBJ1-2, with TRBD1 matching 9 bases. The CDR3 is 14 residues long. Germline-derived CDR1 and CDR2 are SGHAT and FQNNGV. V gave up 5 bases and J gave up 7 bases; unmatched junction bases: 8. The CDR3 DNA reads as TGTGCCAGCAGCCACCGGGACAGGGCTTCTGGCTACACCTTC. Residues: CASSHRDRASGYTF.

Comments on this clone: Other DNA variants within this sample encode the same CDR3. The V and J genes are TRBV5-1 and TRBJ1-1; tentatively, D is TRBD1 (5 bases). The germline V gene has CDR1 SGHRS and CDR2 YFSETQ. The CDR3 totals 14 residues. V was cut by 0 bases and J by 5 bases, with 11 bases left in between. This CDR3 is CASSLALGGTEAFF. For the CDR3, the DNA is TGCGCCAGCAGCTTGGCCTTGGGGGGGACTGAAGCTTTCTTT.

The chain uses TRBV12-3 or TRBV12-4 and TRBJ1-1; no clear D. The CDR3 runs 12 residues. V lost 5 bases and J 1 base, leaving 5 bases between the germline ends. CDR3 sequence reads: CASSTANTEAFF. CDR3 in DNA: TGTGCCAGCAGTACAGCGAACACTGAAGCTTTCTTT.

The CDR3 nucleotides read TGTGCCAGTAGTAAGACTAGCTTGGAGACCCAGTACTTC. As protein: CASSKTSLETQYF. The V gene is TRBV19, the J gene TRBJ2-5, with TRBD2 matching over 7 bases. V lost 4 bases, J lost 5 bases, and 4 bases stayed unmatched. The V gene's germline CDR1 is LNHDA and CDR2 SQIVND (reference sequence). The CDR3 extends over 13 amino acids.

Turning to this clone: The junction departs from germline at one end; a sequencing error may be responsible. The chain is built from TRBV10-3 and TRBJ2-2; D is undetermined. Germline V gene sequence: CDR1 ENHRY, CDR2 SYGVKD. The CDR3 runs 11 residues. DNA of the CDR3: TGTGCCACCCAGAACCCCGGGGAGCTGTTTTTT. The encoded protein is CATQNPGELFF.

The chain combines TRBV6-5 with TRBJ2-7, with a weak D call TRBD2 (5 bases). The CDR3 contains 14 residues. The ends were cut back, 7 bases at V and 5 bases at J, with 18 bases in the middle. CDR1 is MNHEY, CDR2 SVGAGI, per germline. CDR3 in amino acids: CASTPDTRGDEQYF. DNA of the CDR3: TGTGCCAGCACTCCGGATACCCGGGGTGACGAGCAGTACTTC.

V is TRBV6-1 and J is TRBJ2-3, with D tentatively TRBD1 (6 bases). Germline assignment: CDR1 MNHNS and CDR2 SASEGT. This CDR3 spans 16 amino acids. Deletions cut 5 bases from V and 2 bases from J, with 17 bases between. Here the CDR3 DNA reads TGTGCCAGCAGTCAAGGGGACACACATTACACAGATACGCAGTATTTT. Its translation is CASSQGDTHYTDTQYF.

J is TRBJ2-1 and V is TRBV11-2, with TRBD1 as a possible D gene (6 bases). V lost 4 bases and J 4 bases, leaving 20 bases between the germline ends. The CDR3 is 17 residues long. Germline V lookup: CDR1 SGHAT, CDR2 FQNNGV. The CDR3 reads CASSSQDSSLPYNEQFF. CDR3 coding DNA: TGTGCCAGCAGCTCTCAGGACAGTAGCCTACCTTACAATGAGCAGTTCTTC.

The chain is built from TRBV3-1 (or the pseudogene TRBV3-2) and TRBJ2-3, with D possibly matching TRBD2 (6 bases). Between the trimmed V and J ends, which lost 2 bases and 1 base, there was a span of 13 bases. This CDR3 is built from 16 residues. CDR1 LGHDT and CDR2 YNNKEL come from the germline V gene (reference sequence). CDR3 loop: CASSQSGDAGTDTQYF. The CDR3 bases are TGTGCCAGCAGCCAATCGGGAGATGCGGGCACAGATACGCAGTATTTT.

V gene TRBV19 combines with J gene TRBJ1-5; weak D call: TRBD1 (6 bases). The CDR3 has 14 amino acids. Per germline, CDR1 LNHDA and CDR2 SQIVND (reference sequence). V was clipped by 8 bases and J by 8 bases, with 19 bases between them. In DNA, the CDR3 is TGTGCCAGTCGTGACAGGTCCCCAGGTGAGCCCCAGCATTTT. The encoded protein is CASRDRSPGEPQHF.

This sequence joins TRBV30 and TRBJ1-1; D gene unclear. CDR1 GTSNPN and CDR2 SVGIG come from the germline V gene (reference sequence). The V end was cut by 4 bases, the J end by 1 base, with 10 bases between. The CDR3 has 13 residues. DNA of the CDR3: TGTGCCTGGAAATTCGCAGAGAACACTGAAGCTTTCTTT. Amino acids: CAWKFAENTEAFF. The full variable domain, its missing parts supplied by reference TRBV30 and TRBJ1-1, is SQTIHQWPATLVQPVGSPLSLECTVEGTSNPNLYWYRQAAGRGLQLLFYSVGIGQISSEVPQNLSASRPQDRQFILSSKKLLLSDSGFYLCAWKFAENTEAFFGQGTRLTVV.

The V call is TRBV6-6, the J call TRBJ1-1; no clear D gene. The CDR3 covers 13 residues. Trimming took off 3 bases at V and 4 bases at J, with 9 bases between the two ends. The V gene's germline CDR1 is MNHNY and CDR2 SVGAGI (reference sequence). The CDR3, as DNA: TGTGCCAGCAGTTATACGGGGTCCACTGAAGCTTTCTTT. Translating gives CASSYTGSTEAFF.

The chain joins TRBV5-1 to TRBJ2-1, with D possibly TRBD2 on 6 matching bases. The CDR3 totals 13 residues. V shed 0 bases and J shed 7 bases, with 8 bases lying between them. Germline CDR1 reads SGHRS; CDR2 reads YFSETQ. The CDR3: CASSLEGRNEQFF. The CDR3 nucleotides are TGCGCCAGCAGCTTGGAGGGGAGGAATGAGCAGTTCTTC.

This clone was observed a few times. V gene TRBV7-6 combines with J gene TRBJ2-2; 8 bases fit TRBD1. The CDR3 sequence is 15 residues long. Trimming took 1 base from V and 5 from J; bases not matched to a gene: 3. Per germline, CDR1 SGHVS and CDR2 FNYEAQ. CDR3 sequence: CASSLVQGATGELFF. The CDR3 region has the DNA TGTGCCAGCAGCTTAGTGCAGGGGGCAACCGGGGAGCTGTTTTTT.

V and J are TRBV7-2 and TRBJ2-1; D uncertain. Trimming cost V 5 bases and J 6 bases, with 8 bases left between them. CDR1 SGHTA and CDR2 FQGNSA come from the germline V gene. The length of the CDR3 is 12 residues. CDR3 sequence reads: CASSPFRNEQFF. The CDR3 DNA reads TGTGCCAGCAGCCCCTTTCGCAATGAGCAGTTCTTC.

V is TRBV6-2 or TRBV6-3 and J is TRBJ1-2, with unresolved D. V was shortened by 1 base and J by 10 bases, with 16 bases between the two germline ends. In germline, CDR1 is MNHEY, CDR2 SVGEGT. This CDR3 has 14 residues. CDR3 coding DNA: TGTGCCAGCAGTTACTTTGCCGGTAGAGGTGACTACACCTTC. Translated: CASSYFAGRGDYTF.

A single count supports this clone. The chain joins TRBV7-6 to TRBJ1-1, with D possibly TRBD1 on 5 matching bases. The CDR3 is made up of 15 amino acids. Deletions cut 0 bases from V and 1 base from J, with 9 bases between. The germline gives CDR1 SGHVS, CDR2 FNYEAQ. CDR3 sequence: CASSLAQGSNTEAFF. CDR3 DNA: TGTGCCAGCAGCTTAGCTCAGGGCTCGAACACTGAAGCTTTCTTT.

The chain recombines TRBV19 with TRBJ1-1; TRBD1 matches 8 bases. Trimming removed 3 bases from V and 5 bases from J; junction bases left unmatched: 5. The CDR3 is 14 residues long. Germline V gene sequence: CDR1 LNHDA, CDR2 SQIVND (reference sequence). The CDR3 DNA is TGTGCCAGTAGTATTCAGGGGGCGCATACTGAAGCTTTCTTT. Residues: CASSIQGAHTEAFF.

The J gene is TRBJ2-1, the V gene TRBV30; 8 bases match TRBD1. With V trimmed by 5 bases and J by 8 bases, 11 bases remained unmatched. Germline V lookup: CDR1 GTSNPN, CDR2 SVGIG (reference sequence). The CDR3 runs to 14 residues. The CDR3 sequence: CAWVRQGAYDEQFF. The CDR3 coding sequence is TGTGCCTGGGTGAGGCAGGGGGCATACGATGAGCAGTTCTTC.